The clone carrying this T cell receptor beta chain was seen only a few times. Its antigen is undetermined. The sample is drawn from a study of post-analysis software for immune sequencing data. Study-wide findings and caveats: Co-batched samples clustered tightly together by F measure. Elevated frequency relative to controls characterized a handful of TRBV segments in patients, TRBV5-6, TRBV5-1 and TRBV20-1 among them. Those with multiple sclerosis, the patient group, showed significantly lower normalized Chao1 diversity than controls.

Unique molecular identifiers were built into the TCR beta cDNA libraries. The source material, roughly 0.9 to 11 million T cells, gave rise to about 490,000 cDNA molecules. One entry per CDR3 protein results from TCRdb running MiXCR on the PCR reads. The sample lists roughly 430,000 distinct CDR3 sequences, approximately 37% occurring once. The V segment lost 6 bases and the J segment 3 bases; nucleotides outside the gene matches: 3. The CDR3 length is 14 residues. Germline V gives CDR1 LGHDT, CDR2 YNNKEL (reference sequence). The sequenced sample consisted of blood. The clonotype originates from a girl aged 2 to 9 with multiple sclerosis. The gene calls are TRBV3-1 and TRBJ2-5, with 11 bases that match TRBD2. CDR3: CASRLAGEKETQYF. The CDR3 nucleotides read TGTGCCAGCAGACTAGCGGGAGAGAAAGAGACCCAGTACTTC.